The count of the clone carrying this TCR beta chain is one. CDR1 is SGHRS and CDR2 is YFSETQ in the germline V gene. Trimming cost V 4 bases and J 4 bases; bases outside gene matches: 2. The CDR3 sequence is 14 residues long. The data are from a study of blood T cell repertoires in COVID-19. Overall study: Sites across the United States, Italy and Spain contributed samples from acute and convalescent COVID-19.

As handled by the study authors: The authors estimated nucleated cell counts from reference gene primer amplification. Libraries were prepared by immunoSEQ multiplex PCR; TCRdb keeps only in-frame clonotypes and omits some of them. For V, J and clone size, that table is used; D and trimming come from the DNA. The sample lists roughly 200,000 clones, less than 90% occurring once. The clonotype originates from a woman of 80 years or more with COVID-19, enrolled during active disease. This chain connects TRBV5-1 to TRBJ1-4; 9 positions agree with TRBD1. Sequencing was performed on peripheral blood. Here the CDR3 reads CASSQGQGNEKLFF. The DNA of the CDR3 is TGCGCCAGCAGCCAGGGACAGGGTAATGAAAAACTGTTTTTT.